These 25 T cell receptor beta chains were all obtained from the same sample, sequenced in a study of cytomegalovirus exposure and HLA in healthy donors. The PCR ran on 60 Vbeta and 13 Jbeta primers. Assay: immunoSEQ multiplex PCR; the TCRdb copy retains only in-frame clones and omits some. Of 200,000 or so clones detected, almost 85% appear once; the ten largest clones hold around 0.24%. Sequenced input: PBMCs. These receptors were obtained from a boy aged 5-17 years in good health and CMV-seronegative.

The V call is TRBV6-1, the J call TRBJ1-4, with 9 nucleotides matching TRBD1. Germline lookup yields CDR1 MNHNS and CDR2 SASEGT. V gave up 2 bases and J gave up 2 bases; unmatched junction bases: 9. CDR3 length: 18 residues. The CDR3 loop is CASSELWTGVPTNEKLFF. The CDR3, as DNA: TGTGCCAGCAGTGAATTATGGACAGGGGTGCCTACTAATGAAAAACTGTTTTTT.

CDR3 sequence: CASSREGNEQFF. The DNA for the CDR3 is TGTGCCAGCAGCCGGGAGGGGAATGAGCAGTTCTTC. This chain joins TRBV5-4 and TRBJ2-1; 8 bases match TRBD2. Germline lookup yields CDR1 SGHNT and CDR2 YYREEE (reference sequence). This CDR3 has 12 residues. With V trimmed by 4 bases and J by 7 bases, 1 base remained unmatched.

This chain joins TRBV5-1 and TRBJ1-4; 7 positions match TRBD1. Trimming at V came to 5 bases and at J to 7 bases, leaving 5 bases not matched to a gene. The germline gives CDR1 SGHRS, CDR2 YFSETQ. CDR3 length: 13 residues. This chain's CDR3 is CASREGDSEKLFF. CDR3 bases: TGCGCCAGCAGAGAGGGGGACAGTGAAAAACTGTTTTTT. The variable domain in full, completed from reference TRBV5-1 and TRBJ1-4, reads KAGVTQTPRYLIKTRGQQVTLSCSPISGHRSVSWYQQTPGQGLQFLFEYFSETQRNKGNFPGRFSGRQFSNSRSEMNVSTLELGDSALYLCASREGDSEKLFFGSGTQLSVL.

The rearrangement uses TRBV5-3 and TRBJ2-4; 15 nucleotides match TRBD2. TRBV5-3 is marked as an open reading frame, function uncertain. The V gene end was trimmed by 4 bases and the J gene end by 0 bases; junction bases not matched to a gene: 11. This CDR3 is built from 20 residues. Here the CDR3 DNA reads TGTGCCAGAAGCCCCGGACTAGCGGGAGGGCTAGAAAAAGCCAAAAACATTCAGTACTTC. This sequence encodes CARSPGLAGGLEKAKNIQYF.

This clone was recorded only once. This sequence joins TRBV5-4 and TRBJ2-7; tentative D call: TRBD2 (6 bases). The ends were cut back, 2 bases at V and 6 bases at J, with 9 bases in the middle. The CDR3 consists of 12 residues. Germline V lookup: CDR1 SGHNT, CDR2 YYREEE (reference sequence). The CDR3 spells CASSFYGGEQYF. CDR3 in DNA: TGTGCCAGCAGCTTTTACGGGGGCGAGCAGTACTTC. Combining the CDR3 with reference TRBV5-4 and TRBJ2-7 gives the whole variable domain ETGVTQSPTHLIKTRGQQVTLRCSSQSGHNTVSWYQQALGQGPQFIFQYYREEENGRGNFPPRFSGLQFPNYSSELNVNALELDDSALYLCASSFYGGEQYFGPGTRLTVT.

The chain joins TRBV19 to TRBJ2-1, with a tentative D call TRBD1 (5 bases). Germline CDR1 reads LNHDA; CDR2 reads SQIVND (reference sequence). Trimming shortened V by 3 bases and J by 8 bases, and 17 bases separated the two germline ends. This CDR3 comprises 15 residues. CDR3 sequence reads: CASSIQGVSMDEQFF. CDR3 DNA sequence: TGTGCCAGTAGTATCCAGGGCGTTTCCATGGATGAGCAGTTCTTC.

The CDR3 DNA is TGTGCCAGCAGGGAGGGGGCTCCTGCCTACGAGCAGTACTTC. This gives the protein CASREGAPAYEQYF. The J gene is TRBJ2-7, the V gene TRBV2, with D possibly being TRBD1 (7 bases). Germline assignment: CDR1 SNHLY and CDR2 FYNNEI. Trimming stripped 6 bases from V and 2 bases from J, with 14 bases between. The CDR3 covers 14 residues.

The rearrangement uses TRBV29-1 and TRBJ1-2, with D perhaps matching TRBD1 (6 bases). Germline V gene sequence: CDR1 SQVTM, CDR2 ANQGSEA. The CDR3 extends over 14 amino acids. Trimming pared 7 bases from V and 0 bases from J, leaving 15 bases between. CDR3 sequence (DNA): TGCAGCGCTCCACTCAGGGGAGCTAACTATGGCTACACCTTC. Translated, it gives CSAPLRGANYGYTF.

V gene TRBV9 combines with J gene TRBJ2-7, with D perhaps TRBD1 (6 bases). The CDR3 consists of 12 residues. Per germline, CDR1 SGDLS and CDR2 YYNGEE. Trimming left V 3 bases short and J 6 bases short, with 10 bases between. The DNA of the CDR3 is TGTGCCAGCAGCGCGACAGGACTCGAGCAGTACTTC. Translated, it gives CASSATGLEQYF.

The chain joins TRBV2 to TRBJ1-1; D gene unclear. Germline-derived CDR1 and CDR2 are SNHLY and FYNNEI. The V end was cut by 6 bases, the J end by 7 bases, with 12 bases between. This CDR3 contains 12 residues. The CDR3 DNA is TGTGCCAGCAGAGGCCAACAGATTGAAGCTTTCTTT. Translating gives CASRGQQIEAFF.

The J gene is TRBJ1-1, the V gene TRBV11-2, with TRBD1 matching 8 bases. The CDR3 consists of 15 residues. Germline V lookup: CDR1 SGHAT, CDR2 FQNNGV. J was trimmed by 4 bases and V by 5 bases; bases with no gene match: 9. The DNA of the CDR3 is TGTGCCAGCAGCCCTAGGACAGGGATTTTCACTGAAGCTTTCTTT. As protein: CASSPRTGIFTEAFF. The full variable domain, its missing parts supplied by reference TRBV11-2 and TRBJ1-1, is EAGVAQSPRYKIIEKRQSVAFWCNPISGHATLYWYQQILGQGPKLLIQFQNNGVVDDSQLPKDRFSAERLKGVDSTLKIQPAKLEDSAVYLCASSPRTGIFTEAFFGQGTRLTVV.

This chain joins TRBV29-1 and TRBJ1-1; TRBD1 aligns across 8 bases. This CDR3 is 14 amino acids long. CDR1 SQVTM and CDR2 ANQGSEA come from the germline V gene. V lost 8 bases to trimming and J lost 0 bases; unmatched junction nucleotides: 8. CDR3 nucleotides: TGCAGCTTAGGGACAGGAGTGATGAACACTGAAGCTTTCTTT. Amino acid sequence: CSLGTGVMNTEAFF. The full variable domain, completed using reference TRBV29-1 and TRBJ1-1, is SAVISQKPSRDICQRGTSLTIQCQVDSQVTMMFWYRQQPGQSLTLIATANQGSEATYESGFVIDKFPISRPNLTFSTLTVSNMSPEDSSIYLCSLGTGVMNTEAFFGQGTRLTVV.

The chain uses TRBV5-1 and TRBJ1-3; TRBD1 aligns across 7 bases. CDR1 SGHRS and CDR2 YFSETQ come from the germline V gene. CDR3 length equals 14 residues. Trimming removed 7 bases from V and 3 bases from J; junction bases left unmatched: 7. The CDR3: CASGTTGDGNTIYF. The CDR3 DNA sequence: TGCGCCAGCGGAACCACAGGGGATGGAAACACCATATATTTT.

The genes are TRBV28 and TRBJ2-7, with 9 bases lining up with TRBD1. This CDR3 contains 15 residues. The trim removed 4 bases at V and 1 base at J, leaving 5 bases unmatched. Germline CDR1 and CDR2: MDHEN and SYDVKM. This CDR3 reads CASSSPGQGSYEQYF. CDR3 in DNA: TGTGCCAGCAGTTCCCCGGGACAGGGTTCCTACGAGCAGTACTTC.

The chain joins TRBV5-4 to TRBJ1-1; D perhaps matches TRBD1 (5 bases). This CDR3 is built from 15 residues. Trimming took off 4 bases at V and 1 base at J, with 14 bases between the two ends. Germline CDR1 and CDR2: SGHNT and YYREEE (reference sequence). Here the CDR3 reads CASSPSRTPNTEAFF. The CDR3, as DNA: TGTGCCAGCAGCCCCTCCCGGACACCGAACACTGAAGCTTTCTTT.

The gene calls are TRBV29-1 and TRBJ1-1, with D hard to call. CDR1 is SQVTM, CDR2 ANQGSEA, per germline. The length of the CDR3 is 12 residues. Trimming took off 7 bases at V and 1 base at J, with 10 bases between the two ends. This chain's CDR3 is CSAQRQNTEAFF. CDR3 in DNA: TGCAGCGCCCAAAGACAGAACACTGAAGCTTTCTTT.

V is TRBV5-1 and J is TRBJ2-1; 9 positions agree with TRBD2. J was trimmed by 5 bases and V by 5 bases; bases with no gene match: 8. Germline V gene data show CDR1 as SGHRS and CDR2 as YFSETQ. This CDR3 is 15 amino acids long. CDR3 nucleotide sequence: TGCGCCAGCAGAATGGGATTAGCGGGGGACAATGAGCAGTTCTTC. This codes for CASRMGLAGDNEQFF.

This chain uses TRBV7-3 with TRBJ2-2, with D tentatively TRBD1 (5 bases). CDR1 SGHTA and CDR2 FQGTGA come from the germline V gene. The V and J ends lost 3 bases and 6 bases respectively, with 8 bases between them. CDR3 length: 13 amino acids. The CDR3 loop is CASSLVGAGELFF. The CDR3 DNA sequence: TGTGCCAGCAGCTTGGTAGGGGCCGGGGAGCTGTTTTTT.

The genes are TRBV9 and TRBJ1-5; TRBD1 matches at 9 bases. Trimming cost V 3 bases and J 7 bases; bases outside gene matches: 8. Per the germline V gene, CDR1 is SGDLS and CDR2 is YYNGEE. This CDR3 region has 15 residues. The CDR3, as DNA: TGTGCCAGCAGCGCCGAGGGACAGGGATACCAGCCCCAGCATTTT. This gives the protein CASSAEGQGYQPQHF.

A few counts support this clone. The genes are TRBV2 and TRBJ1-2, with TRBD1 matching over 8 bases. The V segment lost 5 bases and the J segment 7 bases; nucleotides outside the gene matches: 6. From germline, CDR1 is SNHLY and CDR2 FYNNEI. This CDR3 is 13 amino acids long. CDR3 in amino acids: CASSPDRGSGYTF. DNA for the CDR3: TGTGCCAGCAGTCCCGACAGGGGATCTGGCTACACCTTC.

The chain uses TRBV19 and TRBJ1-1; perhaps TRBD1 as D (6 bases). In germline, CDR1 is LNHDA, CDR2 SQIVND (reference sequence). The CDR3 consists of 15 residues. V was cut by 7 bases and J by 2 bases, with 17 bases left in between. The CDR3 loop is CASNGQGMQNTEAFF. The CDR3 DNA reads as TGTGCCAGTAATGGGCAGGGGATGCAAAACACTGAAGCTTTCTTT.

This chain uses TRBV7-2 with TRBJ2-3; 11 nucleotides align to TRBD2. CDR3 length: 16 amino acids. Germline V gene data show CDR1 as SGHTA and CDR2 as FQGNSA. V gave up 4 bases and J gave up 1 base; unmatched junction bases: 4. CDR3 coding DNA: TGTGCCAGCAGCTATAGCGGGAGGGCCCGCACAGATACGCAGTATTTT. It yields the protein CASSYSGRARTDTQYF.

This sequence joins TRBV11-2 and TRBJ2-1; D is possibly TRBD2 (5 bases). Looked up from germline, CDR1 is SGHAT and CDR2 is FQNNGV. This CDR3 region has 13 residues. Trimming pared 6 bases from V and 8 bases from J, leaving 14 bases between. In DNA form, the CDR3 reads TGTGCCAGCAGGAGAGGTGCGGGTGATGAGCAGTTCTTC. Protein sequence: CASRRGAGDEQFF. The variable domain in full, with the rest retrieved from reference TRBV11-2 and TRBJ2-1, is EAGVAQSPRYKIIEKRQSVAFWCNPISGHATLYWYQQILGQGPKLLIQFQNNGVVDDSQLPKDRFSAERLKGVDSTLKIQPAKLEDSAVYLCASRRGAGDEQFFGPGTRLTVL.

CDR3 DNA: TGCGCCAGCAGCCGGGTATCTGGGGCCAACGTCCTGACTTTC. As protein: CASSRVSGANVLTF. The chain combines TRBV10-1 with TRBJ2-6; D gene ambiguous. The CDR3 has 14 amino acids. Germline V gives CDR1 WNHNN, CDR2 SYGVQD (reference sequence). The V end was cut by 6 bases, the J end by 1 base, with 7 bases between.

The chain has TRBV19 and TRBJ2-7; a possible D gene is TRBD2 (6 bases). The V end lost 3 bases, the J end lost 0 bases, and 9 bases lay between the germline ends. Per the germline V gene, CDR1 is LNHDA and CDR2 is SQIVND (reference sequence). This CDR3 is 14 amino acids long. The CDR3 sequence: CASSITGDSYEQYF. CDR3 bases: TGTGCCAGTAGTATTACGGGGGACTCCTACGAGCAGTACTTC.